This is a list of T cell receptor beta chains from one sample in a study of shared clonotypes between healthy human individuals. Measured with immunoSEQ multiplex PCR; TCRdb has only the in-frame clones, and not every one. The table lists around 2.1 million clones, 85% to 95% of them singletons. The sample consisted of naive CD8+ T cells from PBMCs. The receptors derive from a man aged 18 to 29 in good health. Some clones in this sample may be carry-over from other donors' samples. Both conserved end residues are part of each CDR3. Fields, in order: J gene, D gene, clone size, V gene, CDR3 protein, CDR3 DNA. The D gene is left open where the match is weak. Some rows have no size entry. The others give once, few or many, or a class for an expanded clone.

j_call: TRBJ2-7; d_call: .; clone_size: .; v_call: TRBV14; cdr3_aa: CASSQVGGGYEQYF; cdr3_nt: TGTGCCAGCAGCCAAGTCGGAGGGGGCTACGAGCAGTACTTC
j_call: TRBJ2-5; d_call: TRBD2; clone_size: once; v_call: TRBV9; cdr3_aa: CASSASGGTTETQYF; cdr3_nt: TGTGCCAGCAGCGCCTCGGGGGGGACCACAGAGACCCAGTACTTC
j_call: TRBJ2-7; d_call: TRBD2; clone_size: .; v_call: TRBV9; cdr3_aa: CASSVGSGRASYEQYF; cdr3_nt: TGTGCCAGCAGCGTAGGAAGCGGGAGGGCCTCCTACGAGCAGTACTTC
j_call: TRBJ2-7; d_call: .; clone_size: .; v_call: TRBV28; cdr3_aa: CASSGPRQGLSEQYF; cdr3_nt: TGTGCCAGCAGTGGGCCCCGGCAGGGGCTTTCCGAGCAGTACTTC
j_call: TRBJ2-1; d_call: .; clone_size: .; v_call: TRBV19; cdr3_aa: CASSFRGNYNEQFF; cdr3_nt: TGTGCCAGTAGTTTCCGCGGGAATTACAATGAGCAGTTCTTC
j_call: TRBJ2-5; d_call: .; clone_size: .; v_call: TRBV28; cdr3_aa: CASSPWETQYF; cdr3_nt: TGTGCCAGCAGTCCTTGGGAGACCCAGTACTTC
j_call: TRBJ1-2; d_call: TRBD1; clone_size: .; v_call: TRBV4-1; cdr3_aa: CASSQSMLAGGHGYTF; cdr3_nt: TGCGCCAGCAGCCAATCGATGCTAGCAGGGGGCCATGGCTACACCTTC
j_call: TRBJ2-7; d_call: .; clone_size: .; v_call: TRBV27; cdr3_aa: CASSPPWRPNYEQYF; cdr3_nt: TGTGCCAGCAGTCCGCCCTGGAGGCCAAACTACGAGCAGTACTTC
j_call: TRBJ2-7; d_call: .; clone_size: .; v_call: TRBV4-1; cdr3_aa: CASSQSGAYEQYF; cdr3_nt: TGCGCCAGCAGCCAATCAGGAGCCTACGAGCAGTACTTC
j_call: TRBJ1-5; d_call: TRBD1; clone_size: .; v_call: TRBV27; cdr3_aa: CASSPDRYSNQPQHF; cdr3_nt: TGTGCCAGCAGTCCGGACAGGTATAGCAATCAGCCCCAGCATTTT
j_call: TRBJ1-1; d_call: .; clone_size: .; v_call: TRBV4-1; cdr3_aa: CASSQAGVGREEAFF; cdr3_nt: TGCGCCAGCAGCCAAGCCGGGGTGGGGAGGGAAGAAGCTTTCTTT
j_call: TRBJ2-5; d_call: .; clone_size: .; v_call: TRBV7-8; cdr3_aa: CASSHQWDIETQYF; cdr3_nt: TGTGCCAGCAGCCACCAGTGGGACATAGAGACCCAGTACTTC
j_call: TRBJ1-2; d_call: TRBD1; clone_size: .; v_call: TRBV15; cdr3_aa: CATSRDHGGGWYGYTF; cdr3_nt: TGTGCCACCAGCAGAGATCACGGAGGGGGCTGGTATGGCTACACCTTC
j_call: TRBJ2-7; d_call: TRBD2; clone_size: .; v_call: TRBV7-9; cdr3_aa: CASSISSGSSYEQYF; cdr3_nt: TGTGCCAGCAGCATTTCTAGCGGGAGTTCGTACGAGCAGTACTTC
j_call: TRBJ2-1; d_call: TRBD2; clone_size: .; v_call: TRBV11-3; cdr3_aa: CASSLVTSGNNEQFF; cdr3_nt: TGTGCCAGCAGCTTAGTAACTAGCGGGAACAATGAGCAGTTCTTC
j_call: TRBJ2-3; d_call: .; clone_size: .; v_call: TRBV7-3; cdr3_aa: CASSLGPDTQYF; cdr3_nt: TGTGCCAGCAGCTTAGGTCCAGATACGCAGTATTTT
j_call: TRBJ2-1; d_call: .; clone_size: .; v_call: TRBV7-7; cdr3_aa: CASSLTPGAYEQFF; cdr3_nt: TGTGCCAGCAGCTTAACCCCGGGAGCATACGAGCAGTTCTTC
j_call: TRBJ2-2; d_call: TRBD1; clone_size: .; v_call: TRBV19; cdr3_aa: CASRRTGGPGELFF; cdr3_nt: TGTGCCAGTAGACGGACAGGGGGGCCCGGGGAGCTGTTTTTT
j_call: TRBJ2-7; d_call: .; clone_size: once; v_call: TRBV7-9; cdr3_aa: CASSSPGQGRVNEQYF; cdr3_nt: TGTGCCAGCAGCTCTCCGGGGCAGGGGCGCGTGAACGAGCAGTACTTC
j_call: TRBJ1-2; d_call: .; clone_size: few; v_call: TRBV28; cdr3_aa: CASSPIPSLTNNGYTF; cdr3_nt: TGTGCCAGCAGTCCCATCCCCTCTCTCACGAACAATGGCTACACCTTC
j_call: TRBJ2-4; d_call: .; clone_size: .; v_call: TRBV6-5; cdr3_aa: CASSSPGLAKNIQYF; cdr3_nt: TGTGCCAGCAGTTCCCCGGGTTTAGCCAAAAACATTCAGTACTTC
j_call: TRBJ1-4; d_call: TRBD1; clone_size: .; v_call: TRBV28; cdr3_aa: CASSPPGGGTNEKLFF; cdr3_nt: TGTGCCAGCAGCCCTCCAGGGGGCGGGACTAATGAAAAACTGTTTTTT
j_call: TRBJ2-7; d_call: .; clone_size: .; v_call: TRBV6-1; cdr3_aa: CASSDRGSSSYEQYF; cdr3_nt: TGTGCCAGCAGTGATAGGGGGTCGAGCTCCTACGAGCAGTACTTC
j_call: TRBJ2-3; d_call: TRBD2; clone_size: .; v_call: TRBV19; cdr3_aa: CASSIRGLAGTDTQYF; cdr3_nt: TGTGCCAGTAGTATCAGGGGACTAGCGGGCACAGATACGCAGTATTTT
j_call: TRBJ2-1; d_call: .; clone_size: .; v_call: TRBV5-1; cdr3_aa: CASSWGTARDYREDEQFF; cdr3_nt: TGCGCCAGCAGCTGGGGGACAGCAAGGGACTATCGGGAGGATGAGCAGTTCTTC
j_call: TRBJ2-2; d_call: .; clone_size: once; v_call: TRBV11-2; cdr3_aa: CASSLRADRSGELFF; cdr3_nt: TGTGCCAGCAGCTTAAGGGCGGATCGGTCCGGGGAGCTGTTTTTT
j_call: TRBJ2-1; d_call: TRBD2; clone_size: .; v_call: TRBV28; cdr3_aa: CASKGGLANEQFF; cdr3_nt: TGTGCCAGTAAAGGGGGACTAGCGAATGAGCAGTTCTTC